The present TCR beta chain was sequenced within a study of blood T cell repertoires in COVID-19. Study-level background: COVID-19 samples collected from the United States, Italy and Spain covered acute and convalescent phases. Sources were T cells, B-cell-depleted T cells, or PBMCs; the material itself was cDNA or gDNA.

This CDR3 region has 14 residues. J was trimmed by 8 bases and V by 0 bases; bases with no gene match: 4. CDR1 is PRHDT, CDR2 FYEKMQ, per germline (reference sequence). Under the authors' procedure: Counts of nucleated cells, estimated from reference gene primer amplification, were obtained. Libraries were prepared by immunoSEQ multiplex PCR; TCRdb keeps only in-frame clonotypes and omits some of them. From that table come the V and J calls and clone size; the DNA was used to work out D and trimming. The table shows around 160,000 clones, with about 85% occurring only once. Sample: peripheral blood. The chain has TRBV13 and TRBJ1-2; TRBD1 matches 9 bases. The sequence derives from a man between 18 and 29 years old with acute or convalescent COVID-19. The CDR3 DNA reads as TGTGCCAGCAGCTTAGGACAGGGGGCGCGGGGCTACACCTTC. Residues: CASSLGQGARGYTF.